These 19 T cell receptor beta chains came from one sample sequenced in a study of identifying expanded T cells in peripheral blood. Profiled with immunoSEQ multiplex PCR; TCRdb holds only in-frame clones, not every one. The sample lists some 120,000 clones, 84% occurring once. Sequencing was done on a sample of blood. Receptor source: a person between 18 and 69 years old in good health.

The J gene is TRBJ2-5, the V gene TRBV19, with D unresolved. The V and J ends lost 9 bases and 4 bases respectively, with 18 bases between them. CDR3 size: 14 residues. Germline loops: CDR1 LNHDA, CDR2 SQIVND (reference sequence). The CDR3 here is CASRSASPRETQYF. In DNA, the CDR3 is TGTGCCAGCCGATCCGCGTCCCCCCGAGAGACCCAGTACTTC.

The rearrangement uses TRBV7-9 and TRBJ1-3; 9 nucleotides align to TRBD1. Per germline, CDR1 SEHNR and CDR2 FQNEAQ (reference sequence). Trimming removed 3 bases from V and 2 bases from J; junction bases left unmatched: 2. The CDR3 totals 15 residues. In DNA form, the CDR3 reads TGTGCCAGCAGCTTTTACAGGGGGCCTGGAAACACCATATATTTT. Its protein is CASSFYRGPGNTIYF.

The rearrangement uses TRBV11-3 and TRBJ2-4, with a possible D match to TRBD2 (5 bases). V was trimmed by 8 bases and J by 14 bases, leaving 19 bases between them. The germline V gene encodes CDR1 SGHNT and CDR2 YENEEA. This CDR3 spans 12 amino acids. The CDR3 DNA is TGTGCCAGCTCCACCCAAGATGGGAGCGAGTACTTC. It encodes CASSTQDGSEYF.

The CDR3 DNA follows: TGTGCCTGGAGTGTACTGCTGAACACTGAAGCTTTCTTT. The encoded protein is CAWSVLLNTEAFF. The chain combines TRBV30 with TRBJ1-1; D is uncertain. V was pared by 0 bases and J by 0 bases, with 5 bases between. CDR1 GTSNPN and CDR2 SVGIG come from the germline V gene (reference sequence). This CDR3 region has 13 residues.

This clone appeared once. This chain uses TRBV9 with TRBJ2-2, with 7 bases matching TRBD1. The germline gives CDR1 SGDLS, CDR2 YYNGEE. The V gene end was trimmed by 4 bases and the J gene end by 4 bases; junction bases not matched to a gene: 10. The length of the CDR3 is 16 residues. CDR3 protein: CASSKTGTVTTGELFF. The CDR3 bases are TGTGCCAGCAGCAAAACCGGGACAGTCACCACCGGGGAGCTGTTTTTT.

The V gene is TRBV6-5, the J gene TRBJ1-1, with D tentatively TRBD1 (5 bases). V was pared by 5 bases and J by 2 bases, with 12 bases between. The CDR3 has 14 amino acids. The germline V gene encodes CDR1 MNHEY and CDR2 SVGAGI. The CDR3 sequence is CASSMRDLNTEAFF. The DNA of the CDR3 is TGTGCCAGCAGTATGCGGGACCTAAACACTGAAGCTTTCTTT.

V usage is TRBV19 and J usage is TRBJ2-2; D uncertain. The CDR3 is 15 amino acids. V was clipped by 5 bases and J by 3 bases, with 13 bases between them. CDR1 LNHDA and CDR2 SQIVND come from the germline V gene (reference sequence). CDR3 coding DNA: TGTGCCAGTAGTCGGCCAGGAGCTTACACCGGGGAGCTGTTTTTT. Translating it yields CASSRPGAYTGELFF.

This rearrangement joins TRBV27 to TRBJ1-6; TRBD1 matches 8 bases. V lost 6 bases to trimming and J lost 7 bases; unmatched junction nucleotides: 14. CDR3 length: 17 residues. Germline V gene data show CDR1 as MNHEY and CDR2 as SMNVEV (reference sequence). The CDR3 DNA follows: TGTGCCAGCAGAACGACAGGACAGGGCTTGTCAAATTCACCCCTCCACTTT. This codes for CASRTTGQGLSNSPLHF.

The genes are TRBV18 and TRBJ2-1; D ambiguous. This CDR3 spans 12 amino acids. V was trimmed by 6 bases and J by 5 bases, leaving 8 bases between them. CDR1 KGHSH and CDR2 LQKENI come from the germline V gene. In DNA, the CDR3 is TGTGCCAGCTCCCCTCGGAACAATGAGCAGTTCTTC. It is translated as CASSPRNNEQFF.

The V gene is TRBV18, the J gene TRBJ1-1; D uncertain. Trimming left V 4 bases short and J 0 bases short, with 3 bases between. This CDR3 is built from 12 residues. Germline CDR1 KGHSH, CDR2 LQKENI. The DNA for the CDR3 is TGTGCCAGCTCACAAATGAACACTGAAGCTTTCTTT. Protein: CASSQMNTEAFF.

Written as DNA, the CDR3 is TGTGCCAGCAGCTCTCTGCCGGGACAGGGTACCCAATCGAACACCGGGGAGCTGTTTTTT. This encodes CASSSLPGQGTQSNTGELFF. The chain recombines TRBV7-3 with TRBJ2-2; 9 nucleotides agree with TRBD1. Germline CDR1 is SGHTA and CDR2 is FQGTGA. The CDR3 consists of 20 residues. The V and J ends lost 4 bases and 0 bases, in that order; junction bases with no gene match: 15.

The chain joins TRBV4-1 to TRBJ2-5; TRBD2 matches 10 bases. Gene TRBJ2-7 matches the end of the DNA better, so the J call may be wrong. This CDR3 contains 14 residues. Germline CDR1 reads MGHRA; CDR2 reads YSYEKL. For the CDR3, the DNA is TGCGCCAGCAGCCAACTAGCGGGGGACTACGAGCAGTACTTC. It specifies CASSQLAGDYEQYF.

The J gene is TRBJ1-1, the V gene TRBV19; 8 positions match TRBD1. Germline V gene sequence: CDR1 LNHDA, CDR2 SQIVND (reference sequence). The CDR3 loop spans 15 amino acids. V trimming: 8 bases; J trimming: 5 bases; junction bases outside the gene matches: 13. CDR3 region: CASYDNYRGTTEAFF. DNA for the CDR3: TGTGCCAGTTACGACAACTACAGGGGGACGACTGAAGCTTTCTTT. The full variable domain, its missing parts supplied by reference TRBV19 and TRBJ1-1, is DGGITQSPKYLFRKEGQNVTLSCEQNLNHDAMYWYRQDPGQGLRLIYYSQIVNDFQKGDIAEGYSVSREKKESFPLTVTSAQKNPTAFYLCASYDNYRGTTEAFFGQGTRLTVV.

This clone was detected once. The junction differs from germline at one of its ends, possibly a read error. V usage is TRBV6-5 and J usage is TRBJ2-7, with D possibly being TRBD2 (6 bases). CDR1 is MNHEY and CDR2 is SVGAGI in the germline V gene. This CDR3 spans 13 amino acids. The CDR3 region is CASSYIGTPVPNF. For the CDR3, the DNA is TGTGCCAGCAGTTACATTGGGACTCCGGTTCCCAACTTC.

The gene calls are TRBV19 and TRBJ1-2; 10 nucleotides agree with TRBD1. CDR1 is LNHDA, CDR2 SQIVND, per germline (reference sequence). The J segment lost 8 bases and the V segment lost 7 bases, leaving 10 bases of the junction unmatched. This CDR3 is 14 amino acids long. The CDR3 protein is CASTTGQGLLGYTF. In DNA, the CDR3 is TGTGCCAGTACCACGGGACAGGGGCTGCTGGGCTACACCTTC.

V gene TRBV10-3 combines with J gene TRBJ1-2; TRBD1 agrees at 7 bases. The V segment lost 10 bases and the J segment 4 bases; nucleotides outside the gene matches: 9. The CDR3 loop spans 13 amino acids. The V gene's germline CDR1 is ENHRY and CDR2 SYGVKD. The CDR3 DNA follows: TGTGCCACTCGGAACGACAGGGCCTATGGCTACACCTTC. This codes for CATRNDRAYGYTF.

The gene calls are TRBV18 and TRBJ1-1; D gene unclear. Trimming took 2 bases from V and 1 from J, leaving 11 bases between them. The CDR3 sequence is 15 residues long. Germline-derived CDR1 and CDR2 are KGHSH and LQKENI. This chain's CDR3 is CASSPTSRGNTEAFF. For the CDR3, the DNA is TGTGCCAGCTCACCAACGTCCCGGGGGAACACTGAAGCTTTCTTT.

The rearrangement joins TRBV14 to TRBJ2-7; D might be TRBD2 (6 bases). This CDR3 has 17 amino acids. V lost 8 bases and J 3 bases, leaving 26 bases between the germline ends. Germline values: CDR1 SGHDN, CDR2 FVKESK. CDR3 sequence (DNA): TGTGCCAGCGCAAGGAACGGGGGATCGGTCCTTTACTACGAGCAGTACTTC. It translates to CASARNGGSVLYYEQYF.

The chain uses TRBV5-4 and TRBJ1-1; D may be TRBD1 (6 bases). Between the trimmed V and J ends, which lost 4 bases and 4 bases, there was a span of 17 bases. The CDR3 is 15 residues long. CDR1 is SGHNT, CDR2 YYREEE, per germline (reference sequence). CDR3 in amino acids: CASSLPGATGTEAFF. The CDR3 nucleotides are TGTGCCAGCAGCCTCCCGGGGGCCACGGGCACTGAAGCTTTCTTT.